This T cell receptor (beta chain) was identified in a study of blood T cell repertoires in COVID-19. Across the whole study: Acute and convalescent COVID-19 specimens originated in the United States, Italy and Spain. PBMCs, B-cell-depleted T cells, or T cells provided the cDNA or gDNA that made up the material.

The method was immunoSEQ multiplex PCR; TCRdb's version includes in-frame clones alone and lacks a portion of them. The sample consists of more than 250,000 clones, around nine tenths of them appearing once. The CDR3 sequence is 15 residues long. The trim removed 2 bases at V and 5 bases at J, leaving 3 bases unmatched. Germline loops: CDR1 SGHVS, CDR2 FQNEAQ. Material: PBMCs or T cells enriched from blood (not recorded which). J is TRBJ1-6 and V is TRBV7-8; 7 bases are shared with TRBD1. This receptor was obtained from a woman aged 40 to 50 who had recovered from COVID-19. In DNA form, the CDR3 reads TGTGCCAGCAGCTTACTCAGGGGGAATAATTCACCCCTCCACTTT. As protein: CASSLLRGNNSPLHF.